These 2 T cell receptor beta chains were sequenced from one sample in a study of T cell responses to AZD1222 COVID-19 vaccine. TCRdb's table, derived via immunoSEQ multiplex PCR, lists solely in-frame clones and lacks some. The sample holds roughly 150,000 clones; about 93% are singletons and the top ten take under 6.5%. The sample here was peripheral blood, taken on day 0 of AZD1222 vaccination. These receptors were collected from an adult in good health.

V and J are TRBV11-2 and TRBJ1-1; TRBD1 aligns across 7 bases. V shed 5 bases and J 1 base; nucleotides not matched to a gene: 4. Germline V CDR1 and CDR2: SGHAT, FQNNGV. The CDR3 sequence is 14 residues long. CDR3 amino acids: CASSPGQRNTEAFF. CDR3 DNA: TGTGCCAGCAGCCCGGGACAGCGGAACACTGAAGCTTTCTTT.

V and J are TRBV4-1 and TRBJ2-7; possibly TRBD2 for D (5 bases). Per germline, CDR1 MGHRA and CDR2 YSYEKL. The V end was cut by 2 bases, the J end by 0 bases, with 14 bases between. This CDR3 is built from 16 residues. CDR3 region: CASSQLLLAHSYEQYF. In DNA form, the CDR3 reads TGCGCCAGCAGCCAATTACTCCTAGCCCACTCCTACGAGCAGTACTTC.